A single sample gave rise to the 17 T cell receptor beta chains below, sequenced in a study of T cell repertoires in cytomegalovirus infection. TCRdb re-analysed the reads in MiXCR, keeping a single row per CDR3 protein. The table has about 600,000 distinct CDR3 sequences, approximately 25% seen once. The sample comprised CD8+ T cells from PBMCs. These receptors were taken from a human donor in good health (CMV status not recorded). Some clones in this sample may be carry-over from other donors' samples.

The J gene is TRBJ1-1, the V gene TRBV19; D call uncertain. The CDR3 has 14 residues. V was clipped by 5 bases and J by 1 base, with 11 bases between them. The germline V gene encodes CDR1 LNHDA and CDR2 SQIVND (reference sequence). The CDR3 DNA is TGTGCCAGTAGTTGGTCCAGCGCGAACACTGAAGCTTTCTTT. It specifies CASSWSSANTEAFF.

The rearrangement joins TRBV29-1 to TRBJ2-1, with a tentative D call TRBD1 (5 bases). V gave up 3 bases and J gave up 5 bases, with 14 bases separating them. Germline CDR1 SQVTM, CDR2 ANQGSEA. The CDR3 runs to 14 residues. CDR3 amino acids: CSVDQDTSNNEQFF. The CDR3 DNA sequence: TGCAGCGTTGACCAGGACACGAGTAACAATGAGCAGTTCTTC.

With respect to this clonotype: A much larger clone lies one base from this, so it may be a read error. The V and J genes are TRBV7-2 and TRBJ2-1; possibly TRBD1 or TRBD2 for D (5 bases each). V was shortened by 7 bases and J by 8 bases, with 15 bases between the two germline ends. CDR3 size: 13 residues. Germline CDR1 and CDR2: SGHTA and FQGNSA. The CDR3, as DNA: TGTGCCAGCACCCCAGGGAGCCGTGATGAGCAGTTCTTC. It specifies CASTPGSRDEQFF.

This chain links TRBV7-9 with TRBJ1-6; perhaps TRBD1 as D (5 bases). Germline values: CDR1 SEHNR, CDR2 FQNEAQ (reference sequence). The CDR3 is 14 amino acids. The V and J ends lost 4 bases and 7 bases respectively, with 11 bases between them. The CDR3 sequence: CASSSRDPNSPLHF. The CDR3 DNA is TGTGCCAGCAGCTCACGGGACCCCAATTCACCCCTCCACTTT.

The gene calls are TRBV28 and TRBJ2-7, with 10 bases fitting TRBD2. V shed 4 bases and J 4 bases; nucleotides not matched to a gene: 10. The germline gives CDR1 MDHEN, CDR2 SYDVKM. This CDR3 has 16 amino acids. CDR3 sequence: CASSSKAGGEAYEQYV. In DNA form, the CDR3 reads TGTGCCAGCAGTTCAAAAGCGGGGGGGGAAGCATACGAGCAGTACGTC.

This chain uses TRBV12-3 or TRBV12-4 with TRBJ2-7; 7 bases match TRBD2. J lost 4 bases, V lost 5 bases, and 5 bases had no gene match. The CDR3 sequence is 13 residues long. CDR3 protein: CASSETSRYEQYF. The CDR3 DNA is TGTGCCAGCAGTGAGACTAGCAGATACGAGCAGTACTTC.

This clonotype was detected many times. The chain is built from TRBV12-3 or TRBV12-4 and TRBJ2-2; D is undetermined. The CDR3 length is 13 residues. V lost 1 base, J lost 6 bases, and 6 bases lay in between. Written as DNA, the CDR3 is TGTGCCAGCAGTTTAGTAGGGTCCGGGGAGCTGTTTTTT. Translated, it gives CASSLVGSGELFF.

This clonotype has ten or more counts. This chain links TRBV4-1 with TRBJ1-6; 8 bases are a match to TRBD1. V dropped 0 bases and J dropped 8; count of bases not matched to a gene: 3. This CDR3 has 15 amino acids. CDR1 is MGHRA and CDR2 is YSYEKL in the germline V gene. The DNA of the CDR3 is TGCGCCAGCAGCCAAGAAGTGACAGGGGATTCACCCCTCCACTTT. This codes for CASSQEVTGDSPLHF.

The genes are TRBV27 and TRBJ2-7; TRBD2 is a possible D gene (5 bases). There are 13 residues in the CDR3. The germline V gene has CDR1 MNHEY and CDR2 SMNVEV (reference sequence). The ends were cut back, 7 bases at V and 4 bases at J, with 14 bases in the middle. The CDR3 DNA follows: TGTGCCAGCACCCTAGCTATGCCTTACGAGCAGTACTTC. Amino acid sequence: CASTLAMPYEQYF.

In nucleotides, the CDR3 is TGCAGCGTTGAAGATGTTAAAGATCAAGAGACCCAGTACTTC. Protein product: CSVEDVKDQETQYF. The V gene is TRBV29-1, the J gene TRBJ2-5; D not resolved. V was cut by 0 bases and J by 2 bases, with 10 bases left in between. This CDR3 region has 14 residues. From germline, CDR1 is SQVTM and CDR2 ANQGSEA. Full variable domain (missing parts from reference TRBV29-1 and TRBJ2-5): SAVISQKPSRDICQRGTSLTIQCQVDSQVTMMFWYRQQPGQSLTLIATANQGSEATYESGFVIDKFPISRPNLTFSTLTVSNMSPEDSSIYLCSVEDVKDQETQYFGPGTRLLVL.

V gene TRBV28 combines with J gene TRBJ1-1; TRBD1 aligns across 7 bases. Germline CDR1 is MDHEN and CDR2 is SYDVKM. This CDR3 is 13 amino acids long. The V gene end was trimmed by 5 bases and the J gene end by 7 bases; junction bases not matched to a gene: 7. CDR3 amino acids: CASSPNRDSEAFF. Here the CDR3 DNA reads TGTGCCAGCAGTCCTAACCGGGACAGTGAAGCTTTCTTT.

This clonotype was counted at least ten times. The chain uses TRBV7-9 and TRBJ2-7, with D perhaps matching TRBD1 (5 bases). Germline lookup yields CDR1 SEHNR and CDR2 FQNEAQ (reference sequence). This CDR3 spans 14 amino acids. V dropped 5 bases and J dropped 3 bases, with 14 bases sitting between them. The CDR3 DNA follows: TGTGCCAGCAGCGCCCCGGACATGGTCTACGAGCAGTACTTC. Protein product: CASSAPDMVYEQYF.

The V gene is TRBV29-1, the J gene TRBJ2-1; no clear D gene. This CDR3 spans 13 amino acids. In germline, CDR1 is SQVTM, CDR2 ANQGSEA. The V end lost 0 bases, the J end lost 11 bases, and 14 bases lay between the germline ends. The CDR3 region is CSVEEKGWDKQFF. In nucleotides, the CDR3 is TGCAGCGTTGAAGAAAAAGGATGGGATAAGCAGTTCTTC.

In its sample, this clonotype was seen a few times. The chain uses TRBV19 and TRBJ2-1; 9 nucleotides agree with TRBD2. Germline values: CDR1 LNHDA, CDR2 SQIVND (reference sequence). The CDR3 has 14 amino acids. V shed 7 bases and J 2 bases; nucleotides not matched to a gene: 3. The CDR3 reads CASKLAGPYNEQFF. CDR3 coding DNA: TGTGCCAGTAAGCTAGCGGGACCCTACAATGAGCAGTTCTTC.

This clonotype was counted a single time. A much larger clonotype is one base distant, so this may be a read error. The V and J genes are TRBV7-6 and TRBJ2-3, with D possibly being TRBD2 (6 bases). This CDR3 spans 16 amino acids. Germline assignment: CDR1 SGHVS and CDR2 FNYEAQ. CDR3 in amino acids: CASSPRGTPPTDKQYF. The CDR3 region has the DNA TGTGCCAGCAGCCCCCGGGGGACTCCACCGACGGATAAGCAGTATTTT. Full variable domain (remainder filled in from reference TRBV7-6 and TRBJ2-3): GAGVSQSPRYKVTKRGQDVALRCDPISGHVSLYWYRQALGQGPEFLTYFNYEAQQDKSGLPNDRFSAERPEGSISTLTIQRTEQRDSAMYRCASSPRGTPPTDKQYFGPGTRLTVL.

There are a few counts of this clonotype. The chain recombines TRBV4-1 with TRBJ1-1, with no clear D. The germline gives CDR1 MGHRA, CDR2 YSYEKL. The CDR3 spans 15 residues. V lost 0 bases and J 5 bases, leaving 13 bases between the germline ends. CDR3 sequence: CASSQEGDLGTEAFF. The CDR3 region has the DNA TGCGCCAGCAGCCAAGAGGGCGACCTTGGGACTGAAGCTTTCTTT.

There are a few counts of this clonotype. The V gene is TRBV2, the J gene TRBJ2-4; 11 bases match TRBD2. Germline CDR1 and CDR2: SNHLY and FYNNEI. J lost 0 bases, V lost 6 bases, and 10 bases had no gene match. The CDR3 runs 18 residues. The CDR3 here is CASSFATSGVLAKNIQYF. The DNA for the CDR3 is TGTGCCAGCAGCTTCGCGACTAGCGGGGTTTTAGCCAAAAACATTCAGTACTTC. Drawing the rest from reference TRBV2 and TRBJ2-4, the complete variable domain is EPEVTQTPSHQVTQMGQEVILRCVPISNHLYFYWYRQILGQKVEFLVSFYNNEISEKSEIFDDQFSVERPDGSNFTLKIRSTKLEDSAMYFCASSFATSGVLAKNIQYFGAGTRLSVL.